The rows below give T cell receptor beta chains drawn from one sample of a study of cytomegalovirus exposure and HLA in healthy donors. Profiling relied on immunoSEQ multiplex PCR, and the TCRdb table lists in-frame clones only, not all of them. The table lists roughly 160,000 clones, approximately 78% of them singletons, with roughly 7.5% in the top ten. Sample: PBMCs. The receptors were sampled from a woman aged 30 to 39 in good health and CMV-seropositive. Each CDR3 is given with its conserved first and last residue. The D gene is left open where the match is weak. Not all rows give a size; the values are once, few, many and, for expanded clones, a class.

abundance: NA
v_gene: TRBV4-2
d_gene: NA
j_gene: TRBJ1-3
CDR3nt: TGTGCCAGCAGCCGTACGGGGGGACTTGCCTCTGGAAACACCATATATTTT
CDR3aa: CASSRTGGLASGNTIYF

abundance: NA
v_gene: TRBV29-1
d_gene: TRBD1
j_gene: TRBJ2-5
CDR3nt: TGCAGCTCCGACGGGACAGGGGGGCAAGAGACCCAGTACTTC
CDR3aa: CSSDGTGGQETQYF

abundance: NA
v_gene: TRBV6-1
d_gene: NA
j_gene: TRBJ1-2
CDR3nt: TGTGCCAGTTCGACAGGCGCTAACTATGGCTACACCTTC
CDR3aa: CASSTGANYGYTF

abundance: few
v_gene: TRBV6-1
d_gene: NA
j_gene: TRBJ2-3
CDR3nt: TGTGCCAGCAGTCATCTCAGGGGCACGGATACGCAGTATTTT
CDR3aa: CASSHLRGTDTQYF

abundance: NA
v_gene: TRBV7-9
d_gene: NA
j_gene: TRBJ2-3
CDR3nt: TGTGCCAGCAGCTTAACCCCCAGGGGCCAACTTAGCACAGATACGCAGTATTTT
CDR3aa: CASSLTPRGQLSTDTQYF

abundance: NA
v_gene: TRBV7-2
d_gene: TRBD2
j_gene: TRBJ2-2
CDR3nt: TGTGCCAGCAGCAGTAGCGGGGGGTGGACCGGGGAGCTGTTTTTT
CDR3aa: CASSSSGGWTGELFF

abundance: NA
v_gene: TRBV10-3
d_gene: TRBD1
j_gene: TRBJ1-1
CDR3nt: TGTGCCATCAGGGTGACAGGGACGAACACTGAAGCTTTCTTT
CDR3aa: CAIRVTGTNTEAFF

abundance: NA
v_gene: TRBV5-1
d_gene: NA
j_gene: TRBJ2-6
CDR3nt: TGCGCCAGCAGCTTGGGTATGCGCTCTGGGGCCAACGTCCTGACTTTC
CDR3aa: CASSLGMRSGANVLTF

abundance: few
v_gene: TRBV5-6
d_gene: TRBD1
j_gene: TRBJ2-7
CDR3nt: TGTGCCAGCAGCTCCTGGACAGGTCGGTCCTACGAGCAGTACTTC
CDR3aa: CASSSWTGRSYEQYF

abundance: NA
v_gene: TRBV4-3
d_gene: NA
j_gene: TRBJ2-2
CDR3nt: TGCGCCAGCAGAAGGACAGCGAACACCGGGGAGCTGTTTTTT
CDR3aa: CASRRTANTGELFF

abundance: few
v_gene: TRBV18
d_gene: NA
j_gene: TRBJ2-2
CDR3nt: TGTGCCAGCCAAGCGGTCGGGGAGCTGTTTTTT
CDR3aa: CASQAVGELFF

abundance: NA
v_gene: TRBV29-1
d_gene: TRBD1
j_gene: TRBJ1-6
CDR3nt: TGCAGCGTTCAGGACAGGGGGCCTTCACCCCTCCACTTT
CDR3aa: CSVQDRGPSPLHF

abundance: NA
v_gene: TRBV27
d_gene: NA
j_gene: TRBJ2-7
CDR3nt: TGTGCCAGCAGTTTAATCCCGGCCAGGGGCAACGAGCAGTACTTC
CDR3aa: CASSLIPARGNEQYF

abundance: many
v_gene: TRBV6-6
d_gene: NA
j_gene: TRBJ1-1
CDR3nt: TGTGCCAGCAGTTTCAGCGGGGGAGGAACTGAAGCTTTCTTT
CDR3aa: CASSFSGGGTEAFF

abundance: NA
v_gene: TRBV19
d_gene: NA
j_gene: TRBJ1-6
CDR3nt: TGTGCCAGTGCTGGCTCCATTACTTCACCCCTCCACTTT
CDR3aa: CASAGSITSPLHF

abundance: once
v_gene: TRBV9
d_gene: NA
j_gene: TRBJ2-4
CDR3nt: TGTGCCAGCAGCTTAGGGGGGGACATTCAGTACTTC
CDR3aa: CASSLGGDIQYF

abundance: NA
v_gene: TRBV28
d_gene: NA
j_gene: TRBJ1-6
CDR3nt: TGTGCCAGCAGTTTTGGGGGTGGGGGGGGGCTGTCACCCCTCCACTTT
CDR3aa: CASSFGGGGGLSPLHF

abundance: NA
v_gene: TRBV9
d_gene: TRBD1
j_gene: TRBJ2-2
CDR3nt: TGTGCCAGCAGCACTAACCATGGACAGGGGAGGGACGGGGAGCTGTTTTTT
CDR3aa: CASSTNHGQGRDGELFF

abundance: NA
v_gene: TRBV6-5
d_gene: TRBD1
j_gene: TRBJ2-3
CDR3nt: TGTGCCAGCGGCAGGACAGGAATTTACACAGATACGCAGTATTTT
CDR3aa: CASGRTGIYTDTQYF

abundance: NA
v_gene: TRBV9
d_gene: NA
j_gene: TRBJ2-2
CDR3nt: TGTGCCAGCAGCGTAGTGGCTGGCTTCAAATCCGGGGAGCTGTTTTTT
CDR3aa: CASSVVAGFKSGELFF

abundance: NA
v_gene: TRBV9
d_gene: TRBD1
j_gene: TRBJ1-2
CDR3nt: TGTGCCAGCAGCAAAGAGGGACAGGGGGCGCCCCGGGTTGGCTACACCTTC
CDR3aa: CASSKEGQGAPRVGYTF

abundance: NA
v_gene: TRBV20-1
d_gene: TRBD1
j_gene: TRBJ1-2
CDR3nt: TGCAGTAAGACAGGGAACTATGGCTACACCTTC
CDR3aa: CSKTGNYGYTF

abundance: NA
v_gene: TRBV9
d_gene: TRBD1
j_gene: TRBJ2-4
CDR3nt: TGTGCCAGCAGCTCAAGCCGGGACAGGGTAATATTC
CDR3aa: CASSSSRDRVIF

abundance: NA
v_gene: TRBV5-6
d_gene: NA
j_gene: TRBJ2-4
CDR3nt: TGTGCCAGCAGCTTGTTGGGAGATATAGCCAAAAACATTCAGTACTTC
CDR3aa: CASSLLGDIAKNIQYF

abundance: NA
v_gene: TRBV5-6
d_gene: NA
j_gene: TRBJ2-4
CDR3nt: TGTGCCAGCAGCTTAGGCAGGGAGGTTCGGTACTTC
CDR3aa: CASSLGREVRYF

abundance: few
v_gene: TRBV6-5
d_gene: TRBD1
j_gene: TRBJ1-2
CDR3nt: TGTGCCAGCAGGAAACCGGGACAGGGAAACTATGGCTACACCTTC
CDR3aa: CASRKPGQGNYGYTF

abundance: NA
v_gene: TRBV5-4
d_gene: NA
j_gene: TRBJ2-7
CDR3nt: TGTGCCAGCAGCTTGGAGGCAGGAAACTACGAGCAGTACTTC
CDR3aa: CASSLEAGNYEQYF

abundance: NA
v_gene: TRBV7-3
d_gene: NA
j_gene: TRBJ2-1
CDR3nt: TGTGCCAGCAGCTCACAGGGAAACTCCTACAATGAGCAGTTCTTC
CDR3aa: CASSSQGNSYNEQFF

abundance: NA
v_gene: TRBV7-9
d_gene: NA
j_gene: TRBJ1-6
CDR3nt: TGTGCCAGCAGCCCGGACTTATATAATTCACCCCTCCACTTT
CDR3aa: CASSPDLYNSPLHF